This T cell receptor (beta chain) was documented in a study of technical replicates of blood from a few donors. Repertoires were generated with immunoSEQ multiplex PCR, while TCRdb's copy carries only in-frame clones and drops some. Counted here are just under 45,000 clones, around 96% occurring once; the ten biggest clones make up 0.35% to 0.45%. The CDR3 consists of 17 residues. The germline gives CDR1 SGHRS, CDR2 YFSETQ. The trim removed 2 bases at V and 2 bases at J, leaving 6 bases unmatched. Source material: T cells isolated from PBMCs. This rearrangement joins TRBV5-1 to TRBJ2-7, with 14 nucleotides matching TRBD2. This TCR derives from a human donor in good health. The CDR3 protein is CASSLRGTSGGPYEQYF. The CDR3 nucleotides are TGCGCCAGCAGCTTACGAGGGACTAGCGGGGGCCCCTACGAGCAGTACTTC.